This T cell receptor beta chain was obtained from a study of blood T cell repertoires in COVID-19. Study summary: Sample material is recorded as cDNA or gDNA derived from T cells, B-cell-depleted T cells, or PBMCs.

Germline CDR1 and CDR2: MNHEY and SMNVEV (reference sequence). The V end was cut by 4 bases, the J end by 4 bases, with 11 bases between. The CDR3 covers 14 residues. Ages ranged from about 18 to 100 years, with residence in about two dozen US areas. Participant-given clinical history determined each cohort assignment. Method: immunoSEQ multiplex PCR; TCRdb's copy keeps in-frame clones and lacks some. The sample carries more than 300,000 clones, more than 75% recorded once. This receptor was identified in a man aged 25 to 45 who had recovered from COVID-19. Sample: PBMCs or T cells enriched from blood (not recorded which). The chain uses TRBV27 and TRBJ1-5, with D perhaps TRBD1 (6 bases). The CDR3 region is CASSSPDRNQPQHF. Here the CDR3 DNA reads TGTGCCAGCAGTTCCCCGGACAGAAATCAGCCCCAGCATTTT.